The T cell receptor beta chain described here comes from a study of T cell responses to AZD1222 COVID-19 vaccine. Study-level information: Second doses that came at about 4 or about 12 weeks were put together. Whole-study results and caveats: CD4 TCRs covered the whole spike, strongest at regions 160-218 and 743-854. Donors were largely white British and mainly female; clonal diversity was possibly underestimated.

Only in-frame clones appear in the TCRdb table, and some are missing; sequencing was by immunoSEQ multiplex PCR. The sample shows 140,000 or so clones, roughly nine tenths of them seen only once. CDR1 SGHRS and CDR2 YFSETQ come from the germline V gene. The CDR3 extends over 16 amino acids. J was trimmed by 10 bases and V by 5 bases; bases with no gene match: 13. Turning to this clone: Its antigen is not known.

The chain carries TRBV5-1 and TRBJ1-6; 9 bases align to TRBD1. This receptor was obtained from an adult in good health. Sequencing was performed on peripheral blood, taken on day 0 of AZD1222 vaccination. For the CDR3, the DNA is TGCGCCAGCAGTTCATCGGCCGGGACAGGGTCCTCACCCCTCCACTTT. It codes for CASSSSAGTGSSPLHF.